Sequencing of this T cell receptor beta chain was carried out in a study of blood T cell repertoires in COVID-19. Study in general: Both acute and convalescent COVID-19 samples were obtained from the United States, Italy and Spain. The cDNA or gDNA used as material had been derived from T cells, B-cell-depleted T cells, or PBMCs.

As processed by the authors: Cell counts per sample came from amplifying reference gene primers. Sequencing was performed with immunoSEQ multiplex PCR; in TCRdb, only in-frame clones are kept and a portion is missing. From that table come the V and J calls and clone size; the DNA was used to work out D and trimming. Of about 260,000 clones listed, 88% are singletons. The CDR3 consists of 12 residues. V was cut by 5 bases and J by 2 bases, with 8 bases left in between. Germline V CDR1 and CDR2: SGHRS, YFSETQ. The TCR sequence derives from a human donor in a cohort sampled during active COVID-19. The chain carries TRBV5-1 and TRBJ2-7; no clear D. The sequencing input was peripheral blood. The CDR3 nucleotides are TGCGCCAGCAGTAGCCAAACCTACGAGCAGTACTTC. Translated: CASSSQTYEQYF.